This T cell receptor (beta chain) was sequenced for a study of blood T cell repertoires in COVID-19. Study as a whole: From the United States, Italy and Spain came samples of acute and convalescent COVID-19. The analysed material was cDNA or gDNA that came from T cells, B-cell-depleted T cells, or PBMCs.

The CDR3 is made up of 16 amino acids. Germline V gene lookup returns CDR1 MDHEN and CDR2 SYDVKM. With 5 bases clipped from V and 4 bases from J, the junction kept 10 bases outside the gene matches. Profiling relied on immunoSEQ multiplex PCR, and the TCRdb table lists in-frame clones only, not all of them. Here the sample spans over 75,000 clones, over 70% being singletons. The rearrangement links TRBV28 to TRBJ2-1, with TRBD2 identical over 8 bases. The sequenced material came from peripheral blood. The sequence derives from a man in his fifties who had recovered from COVID-19. In DNA form, the CDR3 reads TGTGCCAGCAGTCCAACTAGAGCGGGAGCGTACAATGAGCAGTTCTTC. Translated, it gives CASSPTRAGAYNEQFF.